This T cell receptor beta chain was profiled in a study of shared clonotypes between healthy human individuals. Background on the study: With ages of 18 to 49, the donors were a couple of women and a few men.

This clone turned up a few times. Other DNA sequences in this specimen translate into the identical CDR3. The repertoire was sequenced with immunoSEQ multiplex PCR; TCRdb's copy has only in-frame clones and lacks some. The sample has millions of clones; roughly 94% are singletons. This TCR derives from a man aged 18 to 35 in good health. The sample was naive CD4+ T cells sorted from blood. Subset: CD45RA+ positively selected.

This CDR3 is CASSPTGTSNQPQHF. The CDR3 DNA is TGTGCCAGCTCACCGACTGGAACTAGCAATCAGCCCCAGCATTTT. The V and J genes are TRBV18 and TRBJ1-5, with D unresolved. Germline CDR1 reads KGHSH; CDR2 reads LQKENI. V was shortened by 3 bases and J by 0 bases, with 9 bases between the two germline ends. The CDR3 consists of 15 residues.